Below are 8 T cell receptor beta chains sequenced from a single sample in a study of T cells in Graves' hyperthyroidism and ophthalmopathy. The investigators amplified TCR beta CDR3 regions from RNA transcripts. During a first-round RT-PCR of the TCR CDR3, the HTBI primer set was used. One entry per CDR3 protein results from TCRdb running MiXCR on the multiplex PCR reads. The sample has fewer than 900,000 distinct CDR3 sequences, about a sixth seen once. Sequencing was done on a sample of blood. The source is a man aged 18 to 35 with Graves' hyperthyroidism.

CDR3 sequence: CSVSGRLNTEAFF. In DNA, the CDR3 is TGCAGCGTGTCGGGACGGCTTAACACTGAAGCTTTCTTT. J is TRBJ1-1 and V is TRBV29-1; D possibly corresponds to TRBD1 (5 bases). Germline CDR1 and CDR2: SQVTM and ANQGSEA. Trimming stripped 6 bases from V and 2 bases from J, with 13 bases between. This CDR3 is 13 amino acids long.

The chain combines TRBV19 with TRBJ1-2, with a weak D call TRBD1 (5 bases). Germline lookup yields CDR1 LNHDA and CDR2 SQIVND (reference sequence). The CDR3 is made up of 12 amino acids. Trimming stripped 3 bases from V and 8 bases from J, with 10 bases between. CDR3 sequence: CASSMGPKGYTF. The CDR3 DNA sequence: TGTGCCAGTAGTATGGGACCAAAGGGCTACACCTTC.

In this sample, this clonotype turned up a few times. The chain joins TRBV29-1 to TRBJ1-2; 11 bases map to TRBD1. Trimming at V came to 5 bases and at J to 4 bases, leaving 9 bases not matched to a gene. CDR1 is SQVTM and CDR2 is ANQGSEA in the germline V gene. CDR3 length: 15 amino acids. In DNA, the CDR3 is TGCAGCGTTTTTACCGGACAGGGGGCAGGCTATGGCTACACCTTC. Encoded protein: CSVFTGQGAGYGYTF. The variable domain in full, with the rest retrieved from reference TRBV29-1 and TRBJ1-2, is SAVISQKPSRDICQRGTSLTIQCQVDSQVTMMFWYRQQPGQSLTLIATANQGSEATYESGFVIDKFPISRPNLTFSTLTVSNMSPEDSSIYLCSVFTGQGAGYGYTFGSGTRLTVV.

This clonotype was counted at least ten times. The chain joins TRBV15 to TRBJ2-3; D not certain. The CDR3 is 12 residues long. Trimming left V 3 bases short and J 6 bases short, with 7 bases between. The germline CDR1 and CDR2 sequences are LNHNV and YYDKDF (reference sequence). The CDR3 spells CATSRVDDTQYF. The CDR3 bases are TGTGCCACCAGCAGGGTGGACGATACGCAGTATTTT.

The chain couples TRBV28 to TRBJ1-2, with D possibly matching TRBD1 (6 bases). Trimming pared 6 bases from V and 0 bases from J, leaving 20 bases between. Germline CDR1 is MDHEN and CDR2 is SYDVKM. The CDR3 contains 17 residues. CDR3 loop: CASSPVFWTEANYGYTF. The CDR3 DNA reads as TGTGCCAGCAGCCCGGTTTTTTGGACAGAAGCTAACTATGGCTACACCTTC.

This clonotype was counted a few times. The rearrangement joins TRBV7-8 to TRBJ2-5; D uncertain. The length of the CDR3 is 13 residues. Germline V lookup: CDR1 SGHVS, CDR2 FQNEAQ. Trimming left V 1 base short and J 5 bases short, with 8 bases between. CDR3 coding DNA: TGTGCCAGCAGCTTAGTTTATGCGGAGACCCAGTACTTC. Translation: CASSLVYAETQYF.

This clonotype was seen at least ten times. The J gene is TRBJ2-1, the V gene TRBV12-3 or TRBV12-4; 8 bases line up with TRBD1. J was trimmed by 7 bases and V by 1 base; bases with no gene match: 6. This CDR3 is 15 amino acids long. The DNA of the CDR3 is TGTGCCAGCAGTTTAGGCAGGGGGCTTTCGAATGAGCAGTTCTTC. Encoded protein: CASSLGRGLSNEQFF.

V and J are TRBV6-4 and TRBJ2-2, with D possibly matching TRBD2 (6 bases). CDR3 size: 14 residues. V was pared by 11 bases and J by 1 base, with 14 bases between. CDR1 is MRHNA and CDR2 is SNTAGT in the germline V gene. For the CDR3, the DNA is TGTGCCGGTTACCGGGGGATGAACACCGGGGAGCTGTTTTTT. Its protein is CAGYRGMNTGELFF.